This T cell receptor (beta chain) emerged from a study of cytomegalovirus exposure and HLA in healthy donors. Study-wide points: The study listed about 150 cytomegalovirus-associated TCR beta chains. Rarity marked most TCR sequences, yet some public TCRs occurred in many donors. According to a subsequent analysis, TCR clusters from the first cohort were inclined to appear together in the roughly 120 validation repertoires.

As to this clone: Its antigen is currently unknown.

In germline, CDR1 is LGHNA, CDR2 YNFKEQ. J lost 7 bases, V lost 0 bases, and 11 bases had no gene match. The length of the CDR3 is 17 residues. The protocol was immunoSEQ multiplex PCR, while the TCRdb copy is restricted to in-frame clones and leaves out a portion. The top ten hold under 7.5% of the sample, which has 150,000 to 200,000 clones, approximately 80% seen once. The chain carries TRBV4-2 and TRBJ2-2; 7 bases line up with TRBD2. The material sequenced was PBMCs. The TCR was taken from a man aged 18 to 29 in good health and CMV-seropositive. The CDR3: CASSQDGWGGANGELFF. The CDR3, as DNA: TGTGCCAGCAGCCAAGATGGCTGGGGGGGAGCGAACGGGGAGCTGTTTTTT.